There are a few counts of the clone carrying this T cell receptor beta chain. Its matching antigen is unknown. The germline V gene encodes CDR1 SEHNR and CDR2 FQNEAQ (reference sequence). Trimming shortened V by 7 bases and J by 4 bases, and 13 bases separated the two germline ends. The CDR3 is made up of 13 amino acids. Original processing methods: The number of TCRs in each sample had a median of about 100,000 and spanned about 23,224 to 700,000. Each CDR3 protein gets one entry after TCRdb re-called the RACE reads with MiXCR. TCRdb, not the authors, supplied the V and J calls. The sample yields tens of thousands of distinct CDR3 sequences, 9.5% to 11% seen once. These data belong to a study of human T cells and chemical hapten exposure. Whole-study context: Patients had diphenylcyclopropenone applied to the scalp weekly throughout the approximately 25-week study. Broader study findings: Patch test scores rose with PT1 expanded TCR counts, a positive correlation.

Time point described: patch test 3, about 24 weeks after DPC sensitization. The treatment denotes: therapeutic diphenylcyclopropenone sensitization with weekly scalp DPC. Blood sampling preceded each patch test application. The starting material was whole blood, obtained in connection with sensitization to the hapten diphenylcyclopropenone (DPC). This TCR came from a woman in her twenties or thirties with alopecia areata. Some clones in this sample may be carry-over from other donors' samples. The chain joins TRBV7-9 to TRBJ1-2, with D possibly matching TRBD1 (5 bases). The CDR3 reads CASTTVGPYGYTF. CDR3 in DNA: TGTGCCAGCACCACAGTGGGGCCCTATGGCTACACCTTC.